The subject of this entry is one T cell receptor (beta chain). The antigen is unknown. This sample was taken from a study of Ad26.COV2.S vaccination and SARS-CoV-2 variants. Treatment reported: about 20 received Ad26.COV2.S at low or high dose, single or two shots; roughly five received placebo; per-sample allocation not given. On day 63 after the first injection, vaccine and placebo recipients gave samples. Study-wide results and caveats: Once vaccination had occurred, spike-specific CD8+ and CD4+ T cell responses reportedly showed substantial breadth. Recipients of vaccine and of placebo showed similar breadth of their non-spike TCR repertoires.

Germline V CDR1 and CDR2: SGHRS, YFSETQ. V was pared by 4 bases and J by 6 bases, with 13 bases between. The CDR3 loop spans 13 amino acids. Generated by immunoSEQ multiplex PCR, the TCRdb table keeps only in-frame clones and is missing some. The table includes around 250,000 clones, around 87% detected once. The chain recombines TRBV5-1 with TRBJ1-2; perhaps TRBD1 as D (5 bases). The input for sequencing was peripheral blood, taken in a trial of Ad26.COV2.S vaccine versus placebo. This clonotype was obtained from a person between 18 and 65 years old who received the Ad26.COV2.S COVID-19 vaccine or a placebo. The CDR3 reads CASSRAGVDGYTF. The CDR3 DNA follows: TGCGCCAGCAGCCGCGCGGGGGTAGATGGCTACACCTTC.